This TCR beta chain was documented in a study of T-cell memory formation after mild COVID-19. About the research overall: TCR clusters were mostly confined to one donor each. Study observations and caveats: Contracting CD4+ clones were located mainly in CM and EM, and CD8+ clones in EMRA. Unconfirmed was the SARS-CoV-2 specificity of second-wave clones that peaked on day 37.

The authors produced TCR alpha and TCR beta cDNA libraries with sample barcodes and UMIs by 5'RACE using constant-segment primers. TCRdb used MiXCR to reprocess the 5' RACE reads, holding one entry per CDR3 protein. The profile shows around 250,000 distinct CDR3 sequences, around 10% of them singletons. V was shortened by 7 bases and J by 0 bases, with 9 bases between the two germline ends. The CDR3 totals 13 residues. Germline CDR1 MNHNS, CDR2 SASEGT. Of note for this clonotype: Its antigen is still unknown.

V usage is TRBV6-1 and J usage is TRBJ1-2; D uncertain. The receptor was derived from a man aged 18 to 30 who had mild COVID-19 (a few samples of this study predate the infection). Cell type and time point are not known. The sequencing input was PBMCs or a T cell subset sorted from them (not recorded which). The CDR3 nucleotides are TGTGCCAGCACGACGTTAGCTAACTATGGCTACACCTTC. This sequence encodes CASTTLANYGYTF.